This is a list of T cell receptor beta chains from one sample in a study of shared clonotypes between healthy human individuals. Method: immunoSEQ multiplex PCR; TCRdb's copy keeps in-frame clones and lacks some. The table lists 1.6 million or so clones, roughly 96% of them singletons, with more than 0.9% in the top ten. Input material: naive CD4+ T cells sorted from blood. The receptors originated from a man aged 30 to 39 in good health. The CDR3 runs from the conserved cysteine through the conserved F or W. The order of the fields is J gene, V gene, clone size, D gene, CDR3 protein, CDR3 DNA. The D gene is left open where the match is weak. Size is stated for part of the rows, as once, few or many counts, or as a class when the clone is expanded.

>TRBJ2-7|TRBV2|.|TRBD2
CASIWQGLAGGDEQYF
TGTGCCAGCATCTGGCAGGGCCTAGCGGGAGGAGACGAGCAGTACTTC
>TRBJ2-7|TRBV5-1|.|TRBD2
CASSLAGGVSNEQYF
TGCGCCAGCAGCTTGGCGGGAGGTGTCTCAAACGAGCAGTACTTC
>TRBJ2-3|TRBV5-1|.|TRBD2
CASSDLAGGTDTQYF
TGCGCCAGCAGCGATCTAGCGGGAGGCACAGATACGCAGTATTTT
>TRBJ1-5|TRBV2|.|.
CASNVRQVSNQPQHF
TGTGCCAGCAATGTTAGACAGGTCTCCAATCAGCCCCAGCATTTT
>TRBJ2-5|TRBV6-5|.|.
CASTSPRETQYF
TGTGCCAGCACCTCACCGCGGGAGACCCAGTACTTC
>TRBJ1-5|TRBV7-2|.|.
CASSLFPPSVSNQPQHF
TGTGCCAGCAGCTTATTTCCCCCTTCTGTTAGCAATCAGCCCCAGCATTTT
>TRBJ2-1|TRBV29-1|.|.
CTGQSNNEQFF
TGCACCGGACAGTCTAACAATGAGCAGTTCTTC
>TRBJ2-7|TRBV7-9|.|.
CASSPEGDYEQYF
TGTGCCAGCAGCCCGGAGGGGGACTACGAGCAGTACTTC
>TRBJ1-2|TRBV6-4|.|.
CASSEFGLGDRGGYTF
TGTGCCAGCAGTGAGTTTGGTTTAGGAGACAGAGGGGGCTACACCTTC
>TRBJ2-5|TRBV28|.|TRBD2
CASSPLEGGPKTQYF
TGTGCCAGCAGTCCCTTGGAGGGAGGGCCTAAGACCCAGTACTTC
>TRBJ2-7|TRBV7-9|.|.
CASSSGHPYEQYF
TGTGCCAGCAGCTCCGGACACCCCTACGAGCAGTACTTC
>TRBJ2-6|TRBV6-1|.|.
CASSERRTGANVLTF
TGTGCCAGCAGTGAAAGGAGAACTGGGGCCAACGTCCTGACTTTC
>TRBJ1-4|TRBV7-9|.|.
CASSLVRANEKLFF
TGTGCCAGCAGCTTAGTTCGGGCTAATGAAAAACTGTTTTTT
>TRBJ2-1|TRBV5-1|.|.
CASSSGVTSYNEQFF
TGCGCCAGCAGCTCGGGAGTCACCTCCTACAATGAGCAGTTCTTC
>TRBJ1-5|TRBV7-8|.|.
CASSLDSTADQPQHF
TGTGCCAGCAGCTTAGATAGCACGGCCGATCAGCCCCAGCATTTT
>TRBJ1-2|TRBV5-5|.|.
CASSLADGGYTF
TGTGCCAGCAGCTTGGCCGATGGAGGCTACACCTTC
>TRBJ2-2|TRBV7-8|.|.
CASSLGRPGELFF
TGTGCCAGCAGCTTAGGACGGCCCGGGGAGCTGTTTTTT
>TRBJ2-3|TRBV6-1|.|TRBD1
CASSATGVGPDTQYF
TGTGCCAGCAGTGCCACAGGGGTGGGCCCAGATACGCAGTATTTT
>TRBJ1-1|TRBV15|once|.
CATSRGPDFTEAFF
TGTGCCACCAGCAGAGGGCCGGACTTCACTGAAGCTTTCTTT
>TRBJ1-2|TRBV6-1|.|.
CASSEAGSSAIGGYTF
TGTGCCAGCAGTGAAGCTGGGAGCTCCGCAATAGGGGGCTACACCTTC
>TRBJ2-1|TRBV10-1|.|TRBD1
CASSGPGQGNNEQFF
TGCGCCAGCAGTGGCCCGGGACAGGGGAACAATGAGCAGTTCTTC
>TRBJ2-7|TRBV13|.|TRBD2
CASSSRGLAGRGEQYF
TGTGCCAGCAGCTCCCGGGGACTAGCGGGAAGGGGCGAGCAGTACTTC
>TRBJ1-1|TRBV15|.|.
CATTPLGGMNTEAFF
TGTGCCACCACCCCGCTGGGCGGCATGAACACTGAAGCTTTCTTT
>TRBJ1-1|TRBV5-1|.|.
CASSLQLGLAEAFF
TGCGCCAGCAGCTTACAGTTGGGGTTGGCTGAAGCTTTCTTT
>TRBJ1-2|TRBV5-5|.|.
CASSFVAKANYGYTF
TGTGCCAGCAGCTTTGTGGCAAAAGCTAACTATGGCTACACCTTC
>TRBJ2-3|TRBV2|.|.
CASNFHGTQYF
TGTGCCAGCAATTTCCATGGGACGCAGTATTTT
>TRBJ2-3|TRBV29-1|.|.
CSVVEISTDTQYF
TGCAGCGTTGTTGAAATTAGCACAGATACGCAGTATTTT
>TRBJ1-2|TRBV7-2|.|.
CASSLQYGYTF
TGTGCCAGCAGCCTTCAATATGGCTACACCTTC
>TRBJ2-2|TRBV11-2|once|TRBD2
CASSRFLAGGGELFF
TGTGCCAGCAGCCGATTCCTAGCGGGAGGAGGGGAGCTGTTTTTT
>TRBJ2-3|TRBV9|.|TRBD2
CASSARLAVSTDTQYF
TGTGCCAGCAGCGCCAGACTAGCGGTTAGCACAGATACGCAGTATTTT
>TRBJ1-3|TRBV5-6|.|TRBD1
CASSLTKQGFSGNTIYF
TGTGCCAGCAGCTTGACGAAACAGGGGTTTTCTGGAAACACCATATATTTT
>TRBJ2-7|TRBV6-5|.|TRBD2
CASSFLSSGTSYEQYF
TGTGCCAGCAGTTTCTTGTCTAGCGGAACGTCCTACGAGCAGTACTTC
>TRBJ2-7|TRBV19|.|.
CASSLRTAGTREQYF
TGTGCCAGTAGTTTAAGGACAGCCGGGACACGCGAGCAGTACTTC
>TRBJ2-7|TRBV5-5|.|.
CASSLDLRWGVAYEQYF
TGTGCCAGCAGCTTGGACTTACGTTGGGGAGTGGCCTACGAGCAGTACTTC
>TRBJ2-3|TRBV29-1|.|.
CSVPGGRTSTDTQYF
TGCAGCGTCCCAGGTGGCAGAACTAGCACAGATACGCAGTATTTT
>TRBJ2-7|TRBV18|.|TRBD2
CASSPVRAGLGYEQYF
TGTGCCAGCTCACCGGTAAGAGCGGGACTCGGCTACGAGCAGTACTTC
>TRBJ2-5|TRBV7-9|once|.
CASSSRAVNPQETQYF
TGTGCCAGCAGCTCCCGGGCGGTAAACCCACAAGAGACCCAGTACTTC
>TRBJ2-7|TRBV5-6|.|TRBD1
CASSLPGQGASGRTYEQYF
TGTGCCAGCAGCTTGCCGGGACAGGGTGCTAGCGGTAGAACCTACGAGCAGTACTTC
>TRBJ2-5|TRBV7-2|.|.
CASSSALETQYF
TGTGCCAGCAGTTCCGCTCTTGAGACCCAGTACTTC
>TRBJ2-7|TRBV7-2|.|.
CASSLSARYEQYF
TGTGCCAGCAGCTTATCGGCGAGGTACGAGCAGTACTTC
>TRBJ2-1|TRBV5-1|.|TRBD2
CASSLALAGGNEQFF
TGCGCCAGCAGCTTGGCTCTAGCGGGAGGTAATGAGCAGTTCTTC
>TRBJ2-7|TRBV10-2|.|.
CASSLGTTYEQYF
TGCGCCAGCAGCCTCGGGACGACCTACGAGCAGTACTTC
>TRBJ1-4|TRBV11-2|.|.
CASSRDRYEKLFF
TGTGCCAGCAGCCGGGATAGGTATGAAAAACTGTTTTTT
>TRBJ2-1|TRBV11-2|.|.
CASTLSNYNEQFF
TGTGCCAGCACCTTGTCAAACTACAATGAGCAGTTCTTC
>TRBJ2-1|TRBV29-1|.|.
CSVENEDYNEQFF
TGCAGCGTTGAAAACGAGGACTACAATGAGCAGTTCTTC
>TRBJ2-7|TRBV5-6|.|.
CASSLVPGGVHEQYF
TGTGCCAGCAGCTTGGTTCCGGGCGGGGTGCACGAGCAGTACTTC
>TRBJ1-2|TRBV5-1|.|.
CASSLVSGTYGYTF
TGCGCCAGCAGCTTGGTATCCGGGACCTATGGCTACACCTTC
>TRBJ1-1|TRBV7-9|.|.
CASSFYGEGTEAFF
TGTGCCAGCAGCTTCTATGGGGAGGGGACTGAAGCTTTCTTT
>TRBJ2-7|TRBV7-8|.|TRBD1
CASSLARTGAYEQYF
TGTGCCAGCAGCTTAGCACGGACAGGGGCCTACGAGCAGTACTTC
>TRBJ2-7|TRBV10-1|.|TRBD2
CASSGYGREYEQYF
TGCGCCAGCAGTGGGTACGGGAGGGAGTACGAGCAGTACTTC
>TRBJ1-1|TRBV7-2|.|.
CASSPWGRSKLGTEAFF
TGTGCCAGCAGCCCGTGGGGCAGGAGTAAACTGGGTACTGAAGCTTTCTTT
>TRBJ2-7|TRBV5-1|.|.
CASSPNLGNEQYF
TGCGCCAGCAGCCCTAACCTCGGGAACGAGCAGTACTTC
>TRBJ1-4|TRBV6-5|.|TRBD1
CASRKQGASEKLFF
TGTGCCAGCAGAAAACAGGGGGCCAGTGAAAAACTGTTTTTT
>TRBJ1-3|TRBV9|.|TRBD1
CASSPSQGTITIYF
TGTGCCAGCAGCCCCTCACAGGGGACTATAACCATATATTTT
>TRBJ2-7|TRBV5-6|once|.
CASSLAVEEAGRTYEQYF
TGTGCCAGCAGCTTGGCCGTCGAGGAAGCAGGGAGGACCTACGAGCAGTACTTC
>TRBJ2-7|TRBV27|.|.
CASSLSGHYEQYF
TGTGCCAGCAGTTTATCGGGCCACTACGAGCAGTACTTC
>TRBJ1-1|TRBV6-1|once|.
CASSDSGLAFF
TGTGCCAGCAGTGACTCTGGTCTGGCTTTCTTT